These T cell receptor beta chains were read from a single sample in a study of cytomegalovirus exposure and HLA in healthy donors. Measured with immunoSEQ multiplex PCR; TCRdb has only the in-frame clones, and not every one. The sample shows 60,000 to 65,000 clones, less than 96% of them seen only once. The sequenced sample was PBMCs. The receptors were sampled from a woman between 18 and 29 years old in good health and CMV-seronegative. Each CDR3 is given with its conserved first and last residue. The D gene is left open where the match is weak. Rows may omit the clone size; those that give it use once, few, many or a size class.

TRBJ2-7 - TRBV7-3 TRBD1 CASSRTGSYEQYF TGTGCCAGCAGCCGGACAGGCTCCTACGAGCAGTACTTC
TRBJ2-3 - TRBV7-3 TRBD2 CASSLTAGGSTDTQYF TGTGCCAGCAGCTTAACCGCGGGGGGTAGCACAGATACGCAGTATTTT
TRBJ1-2 - TRBV7-2 TRBD1 CASSLVEGAGGYTF TGTGCCAGCAGCTTAGTTGAGGGGGCAGGTGGCTACACCTTC
TRBJ1-5 - TRBV4-2 - CASSQDPGGQPQHF TGTGCCAGCAGCCAAGATCCGGGGGGCCAGCCCCAGCATTTT
TRBJ2-1 few TRBV6-1 - CASTPTDLNEQFF TGTGCCAGCACTCCGACAGACCTCAATGAGCAGTTCTTC
TRBJ1-2 - TRBV19 - CASSMAGAYYGYTF TGTGCCAGTAGTATGGCAGGGGCCTACTATGGCTACACCTTC
TRBJ1-2 - TRBV7-2 - CASTTGGGRGPSYGYTF TGTGCCAGCACCACCGGGGGGGGCAGGGGCCCATCCTATGGCTACACCTTC
TRBJ2-7 - TRBV5-1 TRBD2 CASSPRLAGVLEQYF TGCGCCAGCAGCCCCCGACTAGCGGGAGTCCTGGAGCAGTACTTC
TRBJ2-5 once TRBV9 TRBD2 CASASGSGETQYF TGTGCCAGCGCTAGCGGGAGTGGGGAGACCCAGTACTTC
TRBJ1-1 - TRBV27 - CASSFGSWAGSNTEAFF TGTGCCAGCAGTTTTGGGTCGTGGGCAGGGTCGAACACTGAAGCTTTCTTT
TRBJ2-7 - TRBV20-1 - CSARGPFEQYF TGCAGTGCTAGAGGGCCGTTCGAGCAGTACTTC
TRBJ1-2 - TRBV28 - CASSLFRTVDYGYTF TGTGCCAGCAGTTTATTCCGGACAGTTGACTATGGCTACACCTTC
TRBJ2-7 - TRBV27 TRBD2 CASSLAVAGVGEQYF TGTGCCAGCAGTTTGGCGGTAGCGGGGGTAGGCGAGCAGTACTTC
TRBJ2-5 few TRBV4-2 - CASSQDGRGETQYF TGTGCCAGCAGCCAAGATGGTAGGGGAGAGACCCAGTACTTC
TRBJ2-1 - TRBV6-1 - CASSEGPNNEQFF TGTGCCAGCAGTGAAGGGCCCAACAATGAGCAGTTCTTC
TRBJ2-7 - TRBV29-1 TRBD1 CSVEGTGGNENEQYF TGCAGCGTTGAGGGGACAGGGGGAAATGAGAACGAGCAGTACTTC
TRBJ1-4 - TRBV6-1 - CASSEAVGAGDEKLFF TGTGCCAGCAGTGAAGCGGTTGGGGCTGGGGATGAAAAACTGTTTTTT
TRBJ1-1 - TRBV6-4 - CASMGGGTEAFF TGTGCCAGCATGGGGGGAGGGACTGAAGCTTTCTTT
TRBJ2-6 - TRBV18 - CASSPLDSGANVLTF TGTGCCAGCTCACCTTTAGACTCTGGGGCCAACGTCCTGACTTTC
TRBJ2-4 - TRBV6-5 TRBD2 CASRMREGNIQYF TGTGCCAGCAGGATGAGGGAGGGAAACATTCAGTACTTC
TRBJ2-3 - TRBV27 TRBD2 CASSLGHPRLAVGTDTQYF TGTGCCAGCAGTTTAGGGCACCCCCGACTAGCGGTGGGCACAGATACGCAGTATTTT
TRBJ2-5 - TRBV9 TRBD2 CASSVGGGTNAETQYF TGTGCCAGCAGCGTAGGGGGTGGGACTAACGCCGAGACCCAGTACTTC
TRBJ2-5 - TRBV5-1 TRBD2 CASSLRGSGGETQYF TGCGCCAGCAGCTTGCGGGGTAGCGGGGGAGAGACCCAGTACTTC
TRBJ2-3 - TRBV4-3 TRBD2 CASSQEGPAGGFPDTQYF TGCGCCAGCAGCCAAGAGGGGCCAGCGGGAGGTTTCCCAGATACGCAGTATTTT
TRBJ1-4 - TRBV25-1 - CASSAPGGASEKLFF TGTGCCAGCAGTGCGCCGGGGGGCGCGAGTGAAAAACTGTTTTTT
TRBJ1-4 - TRBV2 TRBD1 CASRAPSGGGKLFF TGTGCCAGCAGGGCACCTTCAGGGGGTGGAAAACTGTTTTTT
TRBJ1-2 - TRBV23-1 - CASSHPHRQEDF TGCGCCAGCAGCCACCCTCATCGACAGGAAGACTTC
TRBJ1-5 - TRBV15 TRBD1 CATSTGQGAQPQHF TGTGCCACCAGCACAGGACAGGGGGCTCAGCCCCAGCATTTT
TRBJ1-1 - TRBV18 TRBD1 CASSPDRGTEAFF TGTGCCAGCTCGCCGGACAGGGGGACTGAAGCTTTCTTT
TRBJ2-5 - TRBV5-1 TRBD2 CASSLVLAGGFETQYF TGCGCCAGCAGCTTGGTACTAGCGGGAGGATTTGAGACCCAGTACTTC
TRBJ1-2 - TRBV18 - CASSLSVGHPSPSPTSNYGYTF TGTGCCAGCTCACTTTCCGTGGGACACCCAAGCCCAAGCCCTACCTCTAACTATGGCTACACCTTC
TRBJ2-5 - TRBV6-5 TRBD1 CASSTQGATETQYF TGTGCCAGCAGCACTCAGGGGGCAACAGAGACCCAGTACTTC
TRBJ2-2 - TRBV7-9 TRBD2 CASSLSGRGTGELFF TGTGCCAGCAGCCTTAGCGGGAGGGGCACCGGGGAGCTGTTTTTT
TRBJ1-5 - TRBV6-1 - CASISHTPNQPQHF TGTGCCAGCATTTCCCACACCCCCAATCAGCCCCAGCATTTT
TRBJ2-1 - TRBV15 TRBD2 CATSRVIGSGGAGSYNEQFF TGTGCCACCAGCAGAGTGATCGGTAGCGGGGGGGCTGGGTCCTACAATGAGCAGTTCTTC
TRBJ2-1 - TRBV11-3 TRBD1 CASSLAPGQDYNEQFF TGTGCCAGCAGCTTAGCCCCCGGACAGGACTACAATGAGCAGTTCTTC
TRBJ2-7 - TRBV28 TRBD1 CASSLDTGVPYEQYF TGTGCCAGCAGTTTAGACACAGGGGTCCCCTACGAGCAGTACTTC
TRBJ1-5 - TRBV7-3 TRBD1 CASSPGGRAGQPQHF TGTGCCAGCAGCCCAGGGGGCCGGGCCGGCCAGCCCCAGCATTTT
TRBJ2-3 - TRBV10-2 TRBD2 CASSESGGNTDTQYF TGCGCCAGCAGTGAATCGGGGGGGAACACAGATACGCAGTATTTT
TRBJ1-2 - TRBV30 - CAWSVNTANYGYTF TGTGCCTGGAGTGTAAACACAGCTAACTATGGCTACACCTTC
TRBJ1-2 once TRBV4-3 - CASSQGGGIYGYTF TGCGCCAGCAGCCAGGGGGGGGGCATCTATGGCTACACCTTC
TRBJ2-5 - TRBV9 TRBD2 CASNRGGGPGETQYF TGTGCCAGCAACCGCGGGGGTGGGCCGGGGGAGACCCAGTACTTC
TRBJ1-5 - TRBV5-6 - CASSLGAGPNQPQHF TGTGCCAGCAGCTTGGGGGCAGGCCCAAATCAGCCCCAGCATTTT
TRBJ2-5 - TRBV19 TRBD2 CASSMGLAGGGETQYF TGTGCCAGTAGTATGGGGCTAGCGGGAGGCGGGGAGACCCAGTACTTC
TRBJ2-7 - TRBV7-2 - CASSLVGGGGSEQYF TGTGCCAGCAGCTTAGTGGGGGGGGGCGGAAGCGAGCAGTACTTC
TRBJ2-5 - TRBV4-3 - CASSQAWEGVWETQYF TGCGCCAGCAGCCAAGCCTGGGAGGGGGTTTGGGAGACCCAGTACTTC
TRBJ1-3 - TRBV27 - CASGIRGSGNTIYF TGTGCCAGCGGAATTAGGGGATCTGGAAACACCATATATTTT
TRBJ2-5 - TRBV5-1 TRBD2 CASSPGGGGRETQYF TGCGCCAGCAGCCCCGGTGGGGGGGGGAGAGAGACCCAGTACTTC
TRBJ1-1 - TRBV19 - CASSILKGPEAFF TGTGCCAGTAGTATTTTGAAGGGGCCTGAAGCTTTCTTT
TRBJ2-5 - TRBV9 - CASSPRDYQETQYF TGTGCCAGCAGCCCCCGGGACTACCAAGAGACCCAGTACTTC
TRBJ1-2 - TRBV7-2 TRBD1 CASSPQGGNYGYTF TGTGCCAGCAGCCCGCAGGGGGGAAACTATGGCTACACCTTC